The rows below give T cell receptor beta chains drawn from one sample of a study of cytomegalovirus exposure and HLA in healthy donors. The assay was immunoSEQ multiplex PCR, and TCRdb's table has in-frame clones only and misses some. The repertoire consists of 150,000 to 200,000 clones, with around 84% occurring once and the leading ten covering 15% to 20%. The specimen was PBMCs. The receptors here all came from a man aged 18 to 30 in good health and CMV-seropositive. Both conserved end residues are part of each CDR3. D genes are given only for firm matches. The listing skips clone size in some rows; elsewhere it reads once, few, many or a size class.

d_gene: TRBD2; abundance: -; j_gene: TRBJ2-7; v_gene: TRBV2; CDR3nt: TGTGCCAGCAGCGAGGGGGCTAAGCGGGAGGGCCGGTACGAGCAGTACTTC; CDR3aa: CASSEGAKREGRYEQYF
d_gene: TRBD2; abundance: -; j_gene: TRBJ2-1; v_gene: TRBV28; CDR3nt: TGTGCCAGCAGGGTCTCTAGCGGGGAGTACAATGAGCAGTTCTTC; CDR3aa: CASRVSSGEYNEQFF
d_gene: TRBD1; abundance: once; j_gene: TRBJ2-7; v_gene: TRBV5-4; CDR3nt: TGTGCCAGCAGCCCCGGACAGGGGGCTTCCTACGAGCAGTACTTC; CDR3aa: CASSPGQGASYEQYF
d_gene: -; abundance: once; j_gene: TRBJ2-4; v_gene: TRBV29-1; CDR3nt: TGCAGCGTCGGAGGGACGAGCGCTAAGGACATTCAGTACTTC; CDR3aa: CSVGGTSAKDIQYF
d_gene: -; abundance: once; j_gene: TRBJ2-5; v_gene: TRBV28; CDR3nt: TGTGCCAGCAGCCTGGGAGGGGGAAAGACCCAGTACTTC; CDR3aa: CASSLGGGKTQYF
d_gene: TRBD1; abundance: -; j_gene: TRBJ2-2; v_gene: TRBV29-1; CDR3nt: TGCAGCGTGGAACAGGGGGCCGGGGAGCTGTTTTTT; CDR3aa: CSVEQGAGELFF
d_gene: -; abundance: few; j_gene: TRBJ1-5; v_gene: TRBV23-1; CDR3nt: TGCGCCAGCAGTCAGGGGGCCTTCAATCAGCCCCAGCATTTT; CDR3aa: CASSQGAFNQPQHF
d_gene: -; abundance: -; j_gene: TRBJ1-5; v_gene: TRBV19; CDR3nt: TGTGCCAGTAGCCCTCACTCAGGGGTGAATCAGCCCCAGCATTTT; CDR3aa: CASSPHSGVNQPQHF
d_gene: -; abundance: few; j_gene: TRBJ2-7; v_gene: TRBV19; CDR3nt: TGTGCCAGTGCCCCAGGGGATTCCTACGAGCAGTACTTC; CDR3aa: CASAPGDSYEQYF
d_gene: TRBD2; abundance: -; j_gene: TRBJ2-1; v_gene: TRBV5-4; CDR3nt: TGTGCCAGCAGCTTGGCGGCGGGGGGGCGCAATGAGCAGTTCTTC; CDR3aa: CASSLAAGGRNEQFF